This T cell receptor (beta chain) emerged from a study of shared clonotypes between healthy human individuals. For the study at large: Donors, aged 18 to 49, were a couple of women and a few men.

The assay was immunoSEQ multiplex PCR, and TCRdb's table has in-frame clones only and misses some. The sample has hundreds of thousands of clones; about 96% are singletons. The CDR3 consists of 16 residues. Germline loops: CDR1 MDHEN, CDR2 SYDVKM. V shed 6 bases, J shed 7 bases, and the junction held 12 bases outside the gene matches. CD45RO-negative cells were positively selected for CCR7, leaving out terminally differentiated effector memory CD45RA+ cells. The J gene is TRBJ2-1, the V gene TRBV28; 10 positions match TRBD2. The source of this sequence is a young man in good health. Sequencing input: naive CD8+ T cells sorted from blood. The CDR3 sequence is CASRYTLAGAENEQFF. The CDR3, as DNA: TGTGCCAGCAGATACACTCTAGCGGGAGCGGAAAATGAGCAGTTCTTC.